These T cell receptor beta chains were read from a single sample in a study of T cells in Graves' hyperthyroidism and ophthalmopathy. TCRdb reanalysed the multiplex PCR reads using MiXCR and keeps one entry per CDR3 protein. This sample carries roughly 200,000 distinct CDR3 sequences, about a sixth of them seen once, and the ten largest clones take over 45%. The sequenced sample consisted of blood. These receptors all come from a woman between 45 and 65 years old with Graves' hyperthyroidism. Both conserved end residues are part of each CDR3. D genes are given only for firm matches. Expanded clones get a size class; other rows say once, few or many, or leave the size out.

V gene: TRBV10-3
J gene: TRBJ1-1
D gene: NA
clone size: many
CDR3 protein: CAISGGGNTDVAFF
CDR3 DNA: TGTGCCATCAGTGGAGGGGGGAACACTGATGTAGCTTTCTTT

V gene: TRBV5-1
J gene: TRBJ1-1
D gene: NA
clone size: many
CDR3 protein: CASRKETEAFF
CDR3 DNA: TGCGCCAGCAGAAAGGAAACTGAAGCTTTCTTT

V gene: TRBV5-4
J gene: TRBJ1-3
D gene: TRBD1
clone size: NA
CDR3 protein: CASSLRWDSGNTIYF
CDR3 DNA: TGTGCCAGCAGCTTGAGGTGGGACAGTGGAAACACCATATATTTT

V gene: TRBV28
J gene: TRBJ1-5
D gene: TRBD1
clone size: few
CDR3 protein: CASSSNRGRQPQHF
CDR3 DNA: TGTGCCAGCAGTTCCAACAGGGGGCGGCAGCCCCAGCATTTT

V gene: TRBV11-2
J gene: TRBJ1-1
D gene: NA
clone size: NA
CDR3 protein: CASNPSSGPKAFF
CDR3 DNA: TGTGCCAGCAACCCATCGTCCGGACCCAAAGCTTTCTTT

V gene: TRBV28
J gene: TRBJ2-2
D gene: NA
clone size: NA
CDR3 protein: CASSPQANTGELFF
CDR3 DNA: TGTGCCAGCAGTCCGCAGGCGAACACCGGGGAGCTGTTTTTT

V gene: TRBV2
J gene: TRBJ1-1
D gene: NA
clone size: few
CDR3 protein: CASSVTKGTAEAFF
CDR3 DNA: TGTGCCAGCAGTGTTACGAAGGGAACCGCTGAAGCTTTCTTT

V gene: TRBV19
J gene: TRBJ1-5
D gene: NA
clone size: few
CDR3 protein: CASSILVGRPNQPQHF
CDR3 DNA: TGTGCCAGTAGTATTTTGGTGGGGAGACCAAATCAGCCCCAGCATTTT

V gene: TRBV7-2
J gene: TRBJ2-1
D gene: NA
clone size: few
CDR3 protein: CASSLDSASYNEQFF
CDR3 DNA: TGTGCCAGCAGCTTAGATAGCGCCTCCTACAATGAGCAGTTCTTC

V gene: TRBV2
J gene: TRBJ1-2
D gene: NA
clone size: many
CDR3 protein: CASSEGARYGYTF
CDR3 DNA: TGTGCCAGCAGTGAGGGGGCAAGGTATGGCTACACCTTC

V gene: TRBV12-3/TRBV12-4
J gene: TRBJ1-5
D gene: NA
clone size: many
CDR3 protein: CASSYDGRGDQPQHF
CDR3 DNA: TGTGCCAGCAGCTACGACGGACGGGGGGATCAGCCCCAGCATTTT

V gene: TRBV30
J gene: TRBJ1-5
D gene: NA
clone size: NA
CDR3 protein: CAWSSTGTSLGPQHF
CDR3 DNA: TGTGCCTGGTCCTCAACCGGGACCTCGTTGGGGCCCCAGCATTTT

V gene: TRBV7-3
J gene: TRBJ2-2
D gene: NA
clone size: NA
CDR3 protein: CASSPELGQNTGELFF
CDR3 DNA: TGTGCCAGCAGCCCTGAGCTGGGACAAAACACCGGGGAGCTGTTTTTT

V gene: TRBV19
J gene: TRBJ2-7
D gene: NA
clone size: few
CDR3 protein: CASSATGTGSYEQYF
CDR3 DNA: TGTGCCAGTAGCGCCACCGGGACGGGCTCCTACGAGCAGTACTTC

V gene: TRBV2
J gene: TRBJ1-1
D gene: NA
clone size: many
CDR3 protein: CASRGAGVYTEAFF
CDR3 DNA: TGTGCCAGCAGAGGAGCAGGGGTGTACACTGAAGCTTTCTTT

V gene: TRBV20-1
J gene: TRBJ2-7
D gene: NA
clone size: NA
CDR3 protein: CSARAPNPRTPYEQYF
CDR3 DNA: TGCAGTGCTAGAGCCCCAAATCCTCGCACTCCCTACGAGCAGTACTTC

V gene: TRBV11-1
J gene: TRBJ2-1
D gene: NA
clone size: many
CDR3 protein: CASSLAAKNEQFF
CDR3 DNA: TGTGCCAGCAGCTTAGCGGCTAAGAATGAGCAGTTCTTC

V gene: TRBV6-4
J gene: TRBJ2-1
D gene: TRBD1
clone size: few
CDR3 protein: CASSETGTGANNEQFF
CDR3 DNA: TGTGCCAGCAGTGAGACCGGGACAGGGGCAAACAATGAGCAGTTCTTC

V gene: TRBV24-1
J gene: TRBJ2-7
D gene: NA
clone size: NA
CDR3 protein: CATSDPRTDYEQYF
CDR3 DNA: TGTGCCACCAGTGACCCTAGGACAGATTACGAGCAGTACTTC

V gene: TRBV7-9
J gene: TRBJ1-1
D gene: NA
clone size: few
CDR3 protein: CASSLRGSQAGGAFF
CDR3 DNA: TGTGCCAGCAGCTTAAGGGGCTCCCAGGCTGGGGGAGCTTTCTTT

V gene: TRBV6-1
J gene: TRBJ1-6
D gene: NA
clone size: NA
CDR3 protein: CASRPRPDPNSPLHF
CDR3 DNA: TGTGCCAGCAGACCAAGGCCAGACCCTAATTCACCCCTCCACTTT

V gene: TRBV27
J gene: TRBJ2-7
D gene: TRBD1
clone size: many
CDR3 protein: CASSLKGQSYEQYF
CDR3 DNA: TGTGCCAGCAGTTTAAAGGGACAGTCCTACGAGCAGTACTTC

V gene: TRBV5-1
J gene: TRBJ2-7
D gene: NA
clone size: few
CDR3 protein: CASSSRQGNSYEQYF
CDR3 DNA: TGCGCCAGCAGCAGTCGGCAGGGGAACTCCTACGAGCAGTACTTC

V gene: TRBV28
J gene: TRBJ2-7
D gene: NA
clone size: NA
CDR3 protein: CASTGGQWTYEQYF
CDR3 DNA: TGTGCATCCACGGGGGGACAGTGGACCTACGAGCAGTACTTC

V gene: TRBV7-9
J gene: TRBJ1-2
D gene: NA
clone size: NA
CDR3 protein: CASSPQPGAGYTF
CDR3 DNA: TGTGCCAGCAGCCCACAACCTGGGGCTGGCTACACCTTC

V gene: TRBV7-8
J gene: TRBJ2-2
D gene: TRBD1
clone size: many
CDR3 protein: CASSLDRGNTGELFF
CDR3 DNA: TGTGCCAGCAGCTTAGACAGGGGTAACACCGGGGAGCTGTTTTTT

V gene: TRBV29-1
J gene: TRBJ1-2
D gene: NA
clone size: NA
CDR3 protein: CSVEGDYGYTF
CDR3 DNA: TGCAGCGTTGAAGGCGATTATGGCTACACCTTC

V gene: TRBV6-1
J gene: TRBJ1-2
D gene: NA
clone size: NA
CDR3 protein: CASSPPGYGYTF
CDR3 DNA: TGTGCCAGCAGTCCCCCTGGCTATGGCTACACCTTC

V gene: TRBV19
J gene: TRBJ2-6
D gene: NA
clone size: few
CDR3 protein: CASSIPLSGANVLTF
CDR3 DNA: TGTGCCAGTAGTATACCTTTATCTGGGGCCAACGTCCTGACTTTC

V gene: TRBV20-1
J gene: TRBJ2-5
D gene: TRBD2
clone size: many
CDR3 protein: CSADIGTKGETQYF
CDR3 DNA: TGCAGTGCCGACATCGGGACTAAGGGAGAGACCCAGTACTTC

V gene: TRBV12-3/TRBV12-4
J gene: TRBJ1-3
D gene: NA
clone size: many
CDR3 protein: CASSLARARGNTIYF
CDR3 DNA: TGTGCCAGCAGTTTAGCCAGAGCGCGGGGAAACACCATATATTTT

V gene: TRBV28
J gene: TRBJ2-4
D gene: NA
clone size: many
CDR3 protein: CASSLLQLAKNIQYF
CDR3 DNA: TGTGCCAGCAGTTTATTGCAGCTAGCCAAAAACATTCAGTACTTC

V gene: TRBV7-3
J gene: TRBJ2-1
D gene: TRBD2
clone size: NA
CDR3 protein: CASSPAGTSGRSPYNEQFF
CDR3 DNA: TGTGCCAGCAGCCCAGCCGGGACTAGCGGGAGGAGTCCCTACAATGAGCAGTTCTTC

V gene: TRBV11-2
J gene: TRBJ2-2
D gene: NA
clone size: few
CDR3 protein: CASSLPRARKLAITGELFF
CDR3 DNA: TGTGCCAGCAGCTTACCGAGGGCCAGAAAGTTAGCTATCACCGGGGAGCTGTTTTTT

V gene: TRBV5-1
J gene: TRBJ1-4
D gene: NA
clone size: many
CDR3 protein: CASSDHPVSSGKLFF
CDR3 DNA: TGCGCCAGCAGCGATCACCCAGTGAGTTCGGGAAAACTGTTTTTT

V gene: TRBV11-2
J gene: TRBJ2-1
D gene: TRBD1
clone size: NA
CDR3 protein: CASSSGGLLYNEQFF
CDR3 DNA: TGTGCCAGCAGCTCAGGGGGCCTATTATACAATGAGCAGTTCTTC

V gene: TRBV7-9
J gene: TRBJ2-3
D gene: NA
clone size: few
CDR3 protein: CASSLRQGGSTDTQYF
CDR3 DNA: TGTGCCAGCAGCTTACGGCAAGGAGGGAGCACAGATACGCAGTATTTT

V gene: TRBV9
J gene: TRBJ2-2
D gene: NA
clone size: few
CDR3 protein: CASSVGRGGGELFF
CDR3 DNA: TGTGCCAGCAGCGTAGGGCGAGGTGGAGGGGAGCTGTTTTTT

V gene: TRBV20-1
J gene: TRBJ2-3
D gene: NA
clone size: NA
CDR3 protein: CSANPRDAGDTQYF
CDR3 DNA: TGCAGTGCTAACCCCAGGGACGCCGGAGATACGCAGTATTTT

V gene: TRBV11-3
J gene: TRBJ1-1
D gene: NA
clone size: many
CDR3 protein: CASNKGVGEAFF
CDR3 DNA: TGTGCCAGCAATAAAGGGGTGGGAGAAGCTTTCTTT

V gene: TRBV30
J gene: TRBJ2-7
D gene: NA
clone size: many
CDR3 protein: CAWSVRSLSSYEQYF
CDR3 DNA: TGTGCCTGGAGTGTACGATCCCTCAGCTCCTACGAGCAGTACTTC

V gene: TRBV7-9
J gene: TRBJ1-1
D gene: NA
clone size: many
CDR3 protein: CASSLGGSSGLIRAFF
CDR3 DNA: TGTGCCAGCAGCTTAGGAGGTTCGTCGGGCCTCATCAGGGCTTTCTTT

V gene: TRBV28
J gene: TRBJ2-3
D gene: NA
clone size: many
CDR3 protein: CASSLPGMDTQYF
CDR3 DNA: TGTGCCAGCAGTTTACCGGGTATGGATACGCAGTATTTT

V gene: TRBV20-1
J gene: TRBJ2-1
D gene: TRBD2
clone size: NA
CDR3 protein: CSAHPSGRSPYNEQFF
CDR3 DNA: TGCAGTGCTCATCCTAGCGGGAGGAGTCCCTACAATGAGCAGTTCTTC

V gene: TRBV12-3/TRBV12-4
J gene: TRBJ2-7
D gene: TRBD1
clone size: many
CDR3 protein: CASSRDRVYEQYF
CDR3 DNA: TGTGCCAGCAGTAGGGACAGGGTCTACGAGCAGTACTTC

V gene: TRBV7-3
J gene: TRBJ2-2
D gene: TRBD1
clone size: many
CDR3 protein: CASSLRRGQGTGELFF
CDR3 DNA: TGTGCCAGCAGCTTGCGCAGGGGGCAGGGCACCGGGGAGCTGTTTTTT

V gene: TRBV30
J gene: TRBJ1-5
D gene: NA
clone size: many
CDR3 protein: CAWSPRQVERNQPQHF
CDR3 DNA: TGTGCCTGGAGCCCCCGACAGGTCGAGCGCAATCAGCCCCAGCATTTT

V gene: TRBV19
J gene: TRBJ1-2
D gene: NA
clone size: NA
CDR3 protein: CASSMGQGRDYGYTF
CDR3 DNA: TGTGCCAGTAGTATGGGTCAAGGTCGAGACTATGGCTACACCTTC

V gene: TRBV6-6
J gene: TRBJ2-3
D gene: TRBD1
clone size: many
CDR3 protein: CASSYYGTGGERTQYF
CDR3 DNA: TGTGCCAGCAGTTACTACGGGACAGGGGGCGAGCGTACGCAGTATTTT

V gene: TRBV27
J gene: TRBJ2-2
D gene: TRBD2
clone size: few
CDR3 protein: CASRSSGRARTGELFF
CDR3 DNA: TGTGCCAGCAGAAGTAGCGGGAGGGCTAGGACCGGGGAGCTGTTTTTT

V gene: TRBV11-2
J gene: TRBJ1-2
D gene: NA
clone size: many
CDR3 protein: CASSFIGAVGYTF
CDR3 DNA: TGTGCCAGCAGCTTTATAGGGGCCGTAGGCTACACCTTC

V gene: TRBV19
J gene: TRBJ2-7
D gene: NA
clone size: few
CDR3 protein: CASSHLELGNYEQYF
CDR3 DNA: TGTGCCAGTAGTCACCTGGAATTGGGAAACTACGAGCAGTACTTC

V gene: TRBV20-1
J gene: TRBJ2-7
D gene: NA
clone size: many
CDR3 protein: CSAGDSISYEQYF
CDR3 DNA: TGCAGTGCGGGGGACTCCATTTCCTACGAGCAGTACTTC

V gene: TRBV30
J gene: TRBJ1-1
D gene: NA
clone size: many
CDR3 protein: CAWSDPAVEGFTEAFF
CDR3 DNA: TGTGCCTGGAGTGACCCCGCGGTTGAAGGGTTCACTGAAGCTTTCTTT

V gene: TRBV29-1
J gene: TRBJ2-2
D gene: NA
clone size: few
CDR3 protein: CSVDSGELFF
CDR3 DNA: TGCAGCGTTGATTCCGGGGAGCTGTTTTTT

V gene: TRBV10-3
J gene: TRBJ1-1
D gene: NA
clone size: many
CDR3 protein: CAISDGRMNTEAFF
CDR3 DNA: TGTGCCATCAGTGACGGGAGGATGAACACTGAAGCTTTCTTT

V gene: TRBV7-2
J gene: TRBJ2-5
D gene: NA
clone size: once
CDR3 protein: CASSAGNVQYF
CDR3 DNA: TGTGCCAGCAGCGCCGGGAACGTCCAGTACTTC